The sequence of this T cell receptor (beta chain) was determined in a study of T cells in tuberculosis. Method: immunoSEQ multiplex PCR; TCRdb's copy keeps in-frame clones and lacks some. The sample includes approximately 46,000 clones, about 95% of them seen just once. Trimming removed 1 base from V and 4 bases from J; junction bases left unmatched: 4. The CDR3 is made up of 15 amino acids. CDR1 SGHDT and CDR2 YYEEEE come from the germline V gene. Time point denoted: new active TB diagnosis, blood taken before or within 7 days of starting treatment. The source material was PBMCs, sampled at tuberculosis diagnosis. This TCR was sampled from an adult with tuberculosis. The V gene is TRBV5-6, the J gene TRBJ2-1, with 8 nucleotides matching TRBD2. CDR3 residues: CASSLFQRGYNEQFF. Written as DNA, the CDR3 is TGTGCCAGCAGCTTGTTCCAGCGGGGGTACAATGAGCAGTTCTTC.